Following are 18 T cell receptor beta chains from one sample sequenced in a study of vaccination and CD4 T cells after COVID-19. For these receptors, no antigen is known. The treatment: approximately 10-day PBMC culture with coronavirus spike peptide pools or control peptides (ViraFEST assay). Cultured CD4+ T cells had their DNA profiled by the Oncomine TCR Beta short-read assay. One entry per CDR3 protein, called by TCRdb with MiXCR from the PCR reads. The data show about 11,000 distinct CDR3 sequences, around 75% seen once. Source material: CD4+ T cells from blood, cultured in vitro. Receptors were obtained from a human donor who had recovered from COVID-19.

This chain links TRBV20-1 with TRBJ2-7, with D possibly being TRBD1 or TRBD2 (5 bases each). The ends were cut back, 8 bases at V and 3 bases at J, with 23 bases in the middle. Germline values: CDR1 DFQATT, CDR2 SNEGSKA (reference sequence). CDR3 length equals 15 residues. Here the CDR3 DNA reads TGCAGTACGCGACCAGAACACCGGGGCGTCTACGAGCAGTACTTC. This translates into CSTRPEHRGVYEQYF.

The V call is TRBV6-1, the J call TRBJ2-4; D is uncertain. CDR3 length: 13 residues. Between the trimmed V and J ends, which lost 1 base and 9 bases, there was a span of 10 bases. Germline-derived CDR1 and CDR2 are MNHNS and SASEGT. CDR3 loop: CASSEVGYVIQYF. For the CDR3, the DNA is TGTGCCAGCAGTGAAGTGGGGTATGTCATTCAGTACTTC.

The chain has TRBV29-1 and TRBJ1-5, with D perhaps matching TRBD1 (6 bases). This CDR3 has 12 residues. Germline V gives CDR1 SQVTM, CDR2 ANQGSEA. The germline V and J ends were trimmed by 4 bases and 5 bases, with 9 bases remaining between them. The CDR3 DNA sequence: TGCAGCGTTGGATACAGGGATCAGCCCCAGCATTTT. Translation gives CSVGYRDQPQHF.

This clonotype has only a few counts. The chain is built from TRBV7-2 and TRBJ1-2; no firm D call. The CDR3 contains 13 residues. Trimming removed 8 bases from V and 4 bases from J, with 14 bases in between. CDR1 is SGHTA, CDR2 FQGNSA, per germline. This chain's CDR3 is CASALNVVYGYTF. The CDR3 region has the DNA TGTGCCAGCGCCCTAAACGTAGTCTATGGCTACACCTTC.

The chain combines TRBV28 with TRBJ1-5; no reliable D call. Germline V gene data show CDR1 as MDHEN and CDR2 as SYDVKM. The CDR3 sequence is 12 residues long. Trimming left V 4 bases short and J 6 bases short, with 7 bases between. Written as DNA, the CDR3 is TGTGCCAGCAGTTCGACGGGTCAGCCCCAGCATTTT. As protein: CASSSTGQPQHF. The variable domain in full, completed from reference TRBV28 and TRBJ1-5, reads DVKVTQSSRYLVKRTGEKVFLECVQDMDHENMFWYRQDPGLGLRLIYFSYDVKMKEKGDIPEGYSVSREKKERFSLILESASTNQTSMYLCASSSTGQPQHFGDGTRLSIL.

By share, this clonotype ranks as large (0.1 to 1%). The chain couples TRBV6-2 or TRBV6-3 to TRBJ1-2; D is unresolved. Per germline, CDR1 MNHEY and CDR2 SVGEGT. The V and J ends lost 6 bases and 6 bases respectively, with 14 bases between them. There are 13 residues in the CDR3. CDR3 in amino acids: CASRGSAPHGYTF. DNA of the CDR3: TGTGCCAGCAGAGGTAGTGCTCCCCATGGCTACACCTTC.

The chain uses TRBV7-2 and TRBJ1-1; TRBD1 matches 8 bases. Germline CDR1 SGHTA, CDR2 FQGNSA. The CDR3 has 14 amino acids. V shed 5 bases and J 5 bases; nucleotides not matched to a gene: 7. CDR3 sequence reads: CASSGKNRGTEAFF. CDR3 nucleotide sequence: TGTGCCAGCAGCGGAAAGAACAGGGGGACTGAAGCTTTCTTT.

Written as DNA, the CDR3 is TGTGCCAGCAGTGATCAGGGGATCGGCAATCAGCCCCAGCATTTT. Its translation: CASSDQGIGNQPQHF. The rearrangement links TRBV2 to TRBJ1-5, with D possibly TRBD1 on 6 matching bases. Trimming took 3 bases from V and 2 from J, leaving 11 bases between them. The CDR3 extends over 15 amino acids. Per the germline V gene, CDR1 is SNHLY and CDR2 is FYNNEI.

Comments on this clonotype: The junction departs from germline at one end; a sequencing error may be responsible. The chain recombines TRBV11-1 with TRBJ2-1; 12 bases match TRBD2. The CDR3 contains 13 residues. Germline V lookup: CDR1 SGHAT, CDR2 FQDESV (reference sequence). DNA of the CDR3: TGTGCCAGCAGCCTAGCGGGAGGGGGTGGGCAGTTCTTC. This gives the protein CASSLAGGGGQFF. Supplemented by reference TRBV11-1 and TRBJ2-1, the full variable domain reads EAEVAQSPRYKITEKSQAVAFWCDPISGHATLYWYRQILGQGPELLVQFQDESVVDDSQLPKDRFSAERLKGVDSTLKIQPAELGDSAMYLCASSLAGGGGQFFGPGTRLTVL.

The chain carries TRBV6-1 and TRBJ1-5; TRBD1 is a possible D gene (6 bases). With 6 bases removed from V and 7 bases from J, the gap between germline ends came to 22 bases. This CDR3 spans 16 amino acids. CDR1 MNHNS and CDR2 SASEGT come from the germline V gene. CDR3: CASRSALEGGGQPQHF. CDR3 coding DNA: TGTGCCAGCAGATCGGCCCTCGAGGGAGGGGGACAGCCCCAGCATTTT.

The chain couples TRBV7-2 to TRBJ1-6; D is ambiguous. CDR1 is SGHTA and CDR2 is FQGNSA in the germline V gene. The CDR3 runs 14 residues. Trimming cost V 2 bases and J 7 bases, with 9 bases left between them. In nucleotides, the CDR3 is TGTGCCAGCAGCTTATCCTTCAGAAATTCACCCCTCCACTTT. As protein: CASSLSFRNSPLHF.

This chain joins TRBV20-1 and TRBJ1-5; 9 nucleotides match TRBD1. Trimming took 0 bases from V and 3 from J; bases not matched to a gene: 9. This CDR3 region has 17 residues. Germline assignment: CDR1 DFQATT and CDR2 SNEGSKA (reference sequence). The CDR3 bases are TGCAGTGCTAGAGATCGGGGACAGGGTTGGCACAATCAGCCCCAGCATTTT. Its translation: CSARDRGQGWHNQPQHF.

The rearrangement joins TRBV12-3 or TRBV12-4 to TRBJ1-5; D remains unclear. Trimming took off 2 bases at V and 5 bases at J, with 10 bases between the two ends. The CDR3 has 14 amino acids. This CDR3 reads CASSLRRRDQPQHF. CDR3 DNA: TGTGCCAGCAGTTTAAGACGGCGGGATCAGCCCCAGCATTTT.

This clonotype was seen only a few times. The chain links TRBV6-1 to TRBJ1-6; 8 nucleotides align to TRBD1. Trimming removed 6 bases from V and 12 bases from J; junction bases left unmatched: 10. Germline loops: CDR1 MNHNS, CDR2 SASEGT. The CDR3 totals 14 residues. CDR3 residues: CASRSGTGLLPLHF. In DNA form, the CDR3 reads TGTGCCAGCAGATCCGGGACAGGCCTTTTACCCCTCCACTTT.

The CDR3 DNA sequence: TGCAGTGCTAGGGCTAGCGGGAGAACGAATGAGCAGTTCTTC. This codes for CSARASGRTNEQFF. The chain links TRBV20-1 to TRBJ2-1; 10 bases fit TRBD2. The CDR3 sequence is 14 residues long. V was pared by 3 bases and J by 7 bases, with 6 bases of the junction left unmatched. CDR1 is DFQATT and CDR2 is SNEGSKA in the germline V gene (reference sequence).

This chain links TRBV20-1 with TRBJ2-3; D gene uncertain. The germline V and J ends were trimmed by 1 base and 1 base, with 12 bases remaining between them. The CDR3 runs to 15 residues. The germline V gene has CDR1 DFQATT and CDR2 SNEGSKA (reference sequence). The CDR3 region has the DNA TGCAGTGCTAGAGCACGGGCTATGGGCACAGATACGCAGTATTTT. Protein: CSARARAMGTDTQYF.

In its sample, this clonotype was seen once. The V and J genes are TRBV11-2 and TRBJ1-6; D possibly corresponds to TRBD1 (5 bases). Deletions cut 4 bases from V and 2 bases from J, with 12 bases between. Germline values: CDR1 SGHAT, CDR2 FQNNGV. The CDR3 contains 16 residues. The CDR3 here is CASSSPPGTYNSPLHF. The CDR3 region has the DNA TGTGCCAGCAGCTCCCCCCCAGGGACCTATAATTCACCCCTCCACTTT. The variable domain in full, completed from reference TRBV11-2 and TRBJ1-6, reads EAGVAQSPRYKIIEKRQSVAFWCNPISGHATLYWYQQILGQGPKLLIQFQNNGVVDDSQLPKDRFSAERLKGVDSTLKIQPAKLEDSAVYLCASSSPPGTYNSPLHFGNGTRLTVT.

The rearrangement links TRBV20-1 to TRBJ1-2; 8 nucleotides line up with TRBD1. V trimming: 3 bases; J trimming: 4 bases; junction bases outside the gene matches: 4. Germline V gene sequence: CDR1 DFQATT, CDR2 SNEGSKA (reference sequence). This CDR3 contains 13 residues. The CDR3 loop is CSARDDRGYGYTF. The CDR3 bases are TGCAGTGCTAGGGATGACAGGGGCTATGGCTACACCTTC.